The T cell receptor beta chain described here comes from a study of blood T cell repertoires in COVID-19. Study at large: Acute and convalescent COVID-19 samples came from the United States, Italy and Spain. PBMCs, B-cell-depleted T cells, or T cells were the source of the cDNA or gDNA that made up the material.

In the original processing: Using reference gene primer amplification, nucleated cell counts were estimated. TCRdb's copy holds only in-frame clones and misses some; the assay was immunoSEQ multiplex PCR. V, J and clone size were drawn from that table, and D and trimming were deduced from the DNA. The sample shows under 85,000 clones, 84% of them seen only once. Deletions cut 4 bases from V and 7 bases from J, with 14 bases between. The CDR3 length is 13 residues. The germline V gene encodes CDR1 SGHDT and CDR2 YYEEEE. Seattle cases were enrolled at active infection and followed longitudinally. Sequencing used peripheral blood. This receptor was identified in a man between 50 and 59 years old with COVID-19, enrolled during active disease. The chain carries TRBV5-6 and TRBJ1-2; D is unclear. Here the CDR3 DNA reads TGTGCCAGCAGCCCCTCTTCCACACCTGGCTACACCTTC. Amino acid sequence: CASSPSSTPGYTF. Full variable domain (remainder filled in from reference TRBV5-6 and TRBJ1-2): DAGVTQSPTHLIKTRGQQVTLRCSPKSGHDTVSWYQQALGQGPQFIFQYYEEEERQRGNFPDRFSGHQFPNYSSELNVNALLLGDSALYLCASSPSSTPGYTFGSGTRLTVV.